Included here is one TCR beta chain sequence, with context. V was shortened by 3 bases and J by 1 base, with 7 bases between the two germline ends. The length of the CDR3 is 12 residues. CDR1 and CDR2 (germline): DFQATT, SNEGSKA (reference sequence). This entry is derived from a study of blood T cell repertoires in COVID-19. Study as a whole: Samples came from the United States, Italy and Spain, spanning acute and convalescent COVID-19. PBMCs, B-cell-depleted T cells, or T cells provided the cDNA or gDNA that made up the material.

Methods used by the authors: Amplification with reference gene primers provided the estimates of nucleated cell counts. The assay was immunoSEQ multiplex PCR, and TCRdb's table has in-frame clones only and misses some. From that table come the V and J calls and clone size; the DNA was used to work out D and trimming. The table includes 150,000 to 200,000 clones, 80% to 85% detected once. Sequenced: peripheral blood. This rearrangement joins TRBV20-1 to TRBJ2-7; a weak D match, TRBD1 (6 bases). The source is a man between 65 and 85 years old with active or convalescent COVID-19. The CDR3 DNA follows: TGCAGTGCTAGTGGACAGTCCTACGAGCAGTACTTC. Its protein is CSASGQSYEQYF.